These 32 T cell receptor beta chains were all obtained from the same sample, sequenced in a study of blood T cell repertoires in COVID-19. The repertoire was sequenced with immunoSEQ multiplex PCR; TCRdb's copy has only in-frame clones and lacks some. The table lists 90,000 to 120,000 clones, around nine tenths of them singletons. Sequencing was performed on peripheral blood. The source of these receptors is a young woman with acute or convalescent COVID-19.

The CDR3 is CASSQEVAGAIFNEQFF. DNA of the CDR3: TGCGCCAGCAGCCAAGAGGTAGCGGGGGCCATTTTCAATGAGCAGTTCTTC. The chain uses TRBV4-3 and TRBJ2-1; TRBD2 agrees at 9 bases. CDR3 length: 17 residues. Germline V CDR1 and CDR2: LGHNA, YSLEER. Losses at the gene ends were 0 bases for V and 6 bases for J; bases not matched to a gene: 9.

The chain has TRBV30 and TRBJ2-7, with a tentative D call TRBD1 (6 bases). The germline V gene has CDR1 GTSNPN and CDR2 SVGIG (reference sequence). The CDR3 runs 11 residues. V was shortened by 8 bases and J by 4 bases, with 12 bases between the two germline ends. In DNA form, the CDR3 reads TGTGCCGCGGCCGGACAGTACGAGCAGTACTTC. Protein sequence: CAAAGQYEQYF.

V gene TRBV9 combines with J gene TRBJ1-5, with D maybe TRBD1 (5 bases). Germline-derived CDR1 and CDR2 are SGDLS and YYNGEE. The CDR3 is 13 residues long. V lost 5 bases, J lost 1 base, and 7 bases lay in between. CDR3 sequence (DNA): TGTGCCAGCAGTCCAGGGAGCAATCAGCCCCAGCATTTT. Residues: CASSPGSNQPQHF.

The chain combines TRBV6-2 or TRBV6-3 with TRBJ2-1; 14 bases are shared with TRBD2. V was clipped by 1 base and J by 5 bases; unmatched bases: 10. The length of the CDR3 is 19 residues. CDR1 is MNHEY and CDR2 is SVGEGT in the germline V gene. The CDR3 loop reads CASSYFGTSGSRSNNEQFF. The CDR3 region has the DNA TGTGCCAGCAGTTACTTCGGGACTAGCGGGAGTAGGTCGAACAATGAGCAGTTCTTC.

The rearrangement links TRBV7-9 to TRBJ1-2; D is ambiguous. CDR1 is SEHNR, CDR2 FQNEAQ, per germline (reference sequence). Trimming took off 5 bases at V and 4 bases at J, with 11 bases between the two ends. The CDR3 length is 13 residues. The CDR3 sequence is CASSPYEFYGYTF. The CDR3 region has the DNA TGTGCCAGCAGCCCCTACGAGTTCTATGGCTACACCTTC.

The chain joins TRBV7-3 to TRBJ2-1; 13 nucleotides line up with TRBD2. The V gene's germline CDR1 is SGHTA and CDR2 FQGTGA. J gave up 9 bases and V 5 bases, and 13 bases lay outside the gene matches. CDR3 length: 17 residues. DNA of the CDR3: TGTGCCAGCAGCCCCTCGACTAGCGGGAGGAGTTTGGGTGAGCAGTTCTTC. The encoded protein is CASSPSTSGRSLGEQFF.

The J gene is TRBJ1-1, the V gene TRBV27; D gene unclear. CDR1 MNHEY and CDR2 SMNVEV come from the germline V gene (reference sequence). V was shortened by 2 bases and J by 0 bases, with 10 bases between the two germline ends. This CDR3 is built from 15 residues. As DNA, the CDR3 is TGTGCCAGCAGTTTACAAGGCGGAATGAACACTGAAGCTTTCTTT. It codes for CASSLQGGMNTEAFF.

The chain is built from TRBV6-2 or TRBV6-3 and TRBJ2-7; perhaps TRBD1 as D (6 bases). This CDR3 contains 14 residues. Looked up from germline, CDR1 is MNHEY and CDR2 is SVGEGT. V was trimmed by 4 bases and J by 3 bases, leaving 13 bases between them. The CDR3 DNA reads TGTGCCAGCAGTTCGATGACAGGCCGCTACGAGCAGTACTTC. Encoded protein: CASSSMTGRYEQYF.

V usage is TRBV2 and J usage is TRBJ1-6; D is perhaps TRBD1 (5 bases). The CDR3 is made up of 15 amino acids. Germline CDR1 and CDR2: SNHLY and FYNNEI. Trimming left V 3 bases short and J 15 bases short, with 21 bases between. CDR3 sequence (DNA): TGTGCCAGCAGTGAGTTTAGAGGAGGGGATCTACTCCTCCACTTT. It is translated as CASSEFRGGDLLLHF. The full variable domain, its missing parts supplied by reference TRBV2 and TRBJ1-6, is EPEVTQTPSHQVTQMGQEVILRCVPISNHLYFYWYRQILGQKVEFLVSFYNNEISEKSEIFDDQFSVERPDGSNFTLKIRSTKLEDSAMYFCASSEFRGGDLLLHFGNGTRLTVT.

This clone was recorded a few times. V gene TRBV4-1 combines with J gene TRBJ1-6; D is possibly TRBD1 (6 bases). Trimming cost V 0 bases and J 7 bases, with 10 bases left between them. This CDR3 has 15 residues. CDR1 is MGHRA, CDR2 YSYEKL, per germline. CDR3 protein: CASSQEGTFNSPLHF. CDR3 nucleotides: TGCGCCAGCAGCCAAGAGGGGACATTCAATTCACCCCTCCACTTT.

The V and J genes are TRBV19 and TRBJ1-1; D is perhaps TRBD1 (5 bases). This CDR3 comprises 15 residues. CDR1 LNHDA and CDR2 SQIVND come from the germline V gene (reference sequence). V lost 2 bases and J lost 6, with 16 bases in between. CDR3 nucleotides: TGTGCCAGTAGTATACCAACCAGGGTAAGGGCTGAAGCTTTCTTT. Translating it yields CASSIPTRVRAEAFF.

The chain combines TRBV11-2 with TRBJ1-1; 8 positions match TRBD1. CDR1 is SGHAT, CDR2 FQNNGV, per germline. V lost 2 bases, J lost 5 bases, and 7 bases stayed unmatched. This CDR3 comprises 15 residues. This chain's CDR3 is CASSLLQGASTEAFF. The CDR3 nucleotides are TGTGCCAGCAGCTTACTTCAGGGGGCGAGTACTGAAGCTTTCTTT.

This chain joins TRBV10-3 and TRBJ2-1; unclear D gene. The length of the CDR3 is 16 residues. The V gene lost 1 base and the J gene lost 4 bases, with 14 bases spanning the gap. Per the germline V gene, CDR1 is ENHRY and CDR2 is SYGVKD. The CDR3 spells CAISEWATETYNEQFF. The CDR3 DNA reads TGTGCCATCAGTGAGTGGGCCACTGAAACGTACAATGAGCAGTTCTTC.

This chain uses TRBV3-1 (or the pseudogene TRBV3-2) with TRBJ2-4; perhaps TRBD2 as D (6 bases). The CDR3 sequence is 18 residues long. V dropped 4 bases and J dropped 2 bases, with 21 bases sitting between them. CDR1 and CDR2 (germline): LGHDT, YNNKEL (reference sequence). CDR3 protein: CASSPSDRRASPKNIQYF. In DNA, the CDR3 is TGTGCCAGCAGCCCCAGCGACCGGAGGGCCAGTCCCAAAAACATTCAGTACTTC.

V and J are TRBV5-1 and TRBJ1-1; a weak D match, TRBD1 (6 bases). The CDR3 runs 15 residues. V was cut by 2 bases and J by 2 bases, with 13 bases left in between. Germline CDR1 SGHRS, CDR2 YFSETQ. The CDR3 loop is CASSFSGVSNTEAFF. The CDR3 DNA follows: TGCGCCAGCAGCTTTTCAGGGGTGAGTAACACTGAAGCTTTCTTT.

The V and J genes are TRBV27 and TRBJ1-1; a possible D gene is TRBD1 (5 bases). CDR1 is MNHEY, CDR2 SMNVEV, per germline (reference sequence). The CDR3 is 12 amino acids. The V end was cut by 1 base, the J end by 11 bases, with 11 bases between. The DNA of the CDR3 is TGTGCCAGCAGTTTATATGGGGGGACGGCTTTCTTT. It is translated as CASSLYGGTAFF.

This rearrangement joins TRBV19 to TRBJ1-5, with 8 bases fitting TRBD1. Germline V lookup: CDR1 LNHDA, CDR2 SQIVND (reference sequence). With 9 bases clipped from V and 6 bases from J, the junction kept 10 bases outside the gene matches. This CDR3 is 14 amino acids long. CDR3 nucleotide sequence: TGTGCCAGCCAGATTTTCCAGGGGGCTCAGCCCCAGCATTTT. It is translated as CASQIFQGAQPQHF.

V and J are TRBV6-1 and TRBJ2-7, with TRBD1 as a possible D gene (6 bases). Germline CDR1 is MNHNS and CDR2 is SASEGT. Trimming cost V 1 base and J 4 bases, with 23 bases left between them. This CDR3 spans 18 amino acids. The CDR3 sequence: CASSEVLTMWGLRYEQYF. DNA for the CDR3: TGTGCCAGCAGTGAAGTCTTAACGATGTGGGGGCTTAGGTACGAGCAGTACTTC.

The rearrangement joins TRBV10-3 to TRBJ2-3; 11 bases map to TRBD2. The CDR3 runs 13 residues. Germline lookup yields CDR1 ENHRY and CDR2 SYGVKD. J gave up 5 bases and V 6 bases, and 1 base lay outside the gene matches. The CDR3 loop reads CAISGTSGDTQYF. The CDR3 DNA follows: TGTGCCATCAGCGGGACTAGCGGAGATACGCAGTATTTT.

V is TRBV7-2 and J is TRBJ1-4, with no clear D. Trimming took 5 bases from V and 3 from J, leaving 10 bases between them. The CDR3 is 14 amino acids. The germline V gene encodes CDR1 SGHTA and CDR2 FQGNSA. The CDR3 region has the DNA TGTGCCAGCAGCGTCGCCCGGGCTAATGAAAAACTGTTTTTT. It specifies CASSVARANEKLFF.

The J gene is TRBJ1-5, the V gene TRBV12-1; the DNA was not compared with TRBD1, the D call given in the table. TRBV12-1 represents a pseudogene. This CDR3 comprises 15 residues. Here the CDR3 reads CASSSRTDSNQPQHF. The CDR3 DNA follows: TGTGCCAGCAGCTCCCGGACAGATAGCAATCAGCCCCAGCATTTT.

The chain employs TRBV7-9 and TRBJ2-1, with TRBD2 matching 12 bases. The ends lost 5 bases at V and 8 bases at J; junction bases unmatched: 4. Germline-derived CDR1 and CDR2 are SEHNR and FQNEAQ (reference sequence). This CDR3 region has 14 residues. CDR3: CASSPGLAGYEQFF. In nucleotides, the CDR3 is TGTGCCAGCAGCCCCGGACTAGCGGGATATGAGCAGTTCTTC. Combining the CDR3 with reference TRBV7-9 and TRBJ2-1 gives the whole variable domain DTGVSQNPRHKITKRGQNVTFRCDPISEHNRLYWYRQTLGQGPEFLTYFQNEAQLEKSRLLSDRFSAERPKGSFSTLEIQRTEQGDSAMYLCASSPGLAGYEQFFGPGTRLTVL.

The chain recombines TRBV7-9 with TRBJ1-5; D gene unclear. Trimming removed 2 bases at V and 5 bases at J, with 7 bases between. The germline V gene encodes CDR1 SEHNR and CDR2 FQNEAQ (reference sequence). The CDR3 runs to 13 residues. The CDR3 DNA follows: TGTGCCAGCAGCTTACTGTCGGATCAGCCCCAGCATTTT. This translates into CASSLLSDQPQHF. The full variable domain, its missing parts supplied by reference TRBV7-9 and TRBJ1-5, is DTGVSQNPRHKITKRGQNVTFRCDPISEHNRLYWYRQTLGQGPEFLTYFQNEAQLEKSRLLSDRFSAERPKGSFSTLEIQRTEQGDSAMYLCASSLLSDQPQHFGDGTRLSIL.

V gene TRBV18 combines with J gene TRBJ1-2; no clear D. This CDR3 has 13 amino acids. Germline V CDR1 and CDR2: KGHSH, LQKENI. V was trimmed by 3 bases and J by 4 bases, leaving 9 bases between them. The DNA for the CDR3 is TGTGCCAGCTCACCGGGCAAAGGCTATGGCTACACCTTC. Translation gives CASSPGKGYGYTF.

In nucleotides, the CDR3 is TGTGCCAGCAGCCTCTCTAGCGGGGCCACCGGGGAGCTGTTTTTT. Translating it yields CASSLSSGATGELFF. V usage is TRBV3-1 (or the pseudogene TRBV3-2) and J usage is TRBJ2-2; 9 positions agree with TRBD2. Looked up from germline, CDR1 is LGHDT and CDR2 is YNNKEL (reference sequence). The CDR3 is 15 amino acids. V trimming: 4 bases; J trimming: 4 bases; junction bases outside the gene matches: 4.

This chain links TRBV7-8 with TRBJ2-3; D unresolved. Germline CDR1 and CDR2: SGHVS and FQNEAQ. Trimming left V 1 base short and J 5 bases short, with 7 bases between. This CDR3 contains 13 residues. The CDR3 reads CASSLDLIDTQYF. In DNA, the CDR3 is TGTGCCAGCAGCTTAGATCTTATAGATACGCAGTATTTT.

The rearrangement links TRBV12-3 or TRBV12-4 to TRBJ2-3; TRBD2 might be the D (5 bases). The CDR3 contains 13 residues. The germline V and J ends were trimmed by 5 bases and 5 bases, with 11 bases remaining between them. CDR3 sequence reads: CASSGETEDTQYF. CDR3 DNA: TGTGCCAGCAGTGGGGAGACGGAAGATACGCAGTATTTT.

J is TRBJ2-5 and V is TRBV7-9; D may be TRBD1 (6 bases). CDR1 and CDR2 (germline): SEHNR, FQNEAQ (reference sequence). There are 13 residues in the CDR3. Trimming cost V 2 bases and J 4 bases, with 8 bases left between them. CDR3 amino acids: CASSLPGVETQYF. The CDR3 nucleotides read TGTGCCAGCAGCTTACCAGGGGTAGAGACCCAGTACTTC. The full variable domain, completed using reference TRBV7-9 and TRBJ2-5, is DTGVSQNPRHKITKRGQNVTFRCDPISEHNRLYWYRQTLGQGPEFLTYFQNEAQLEKSRLLSDRFSAERPKGSFSTLEIQRTEQGDSAMYLCASSLPGVETQYFGPGTRLLVL.

This chain connects TRBV7-9 to TRBJ1-1, with a possible D match to TRBD1 (5 bases). V was cut by 1 base and J by 0 bases, with 15 bases left in between. CDR1 is SEHNR, CDR2 FQNEAQ, per germline (reference sequence). The CDR3 is made up of 17 amino acids. The CDR3 nucleotides are TGTGCCAGCAGCTTAGTTCCTCCGACAGTTATGAACACTGAAGCTTTCTTT. Its protein product is CASSLVPPTVMNTEAFF.

V is TRBV11-2 and J is TRBJ1-4; D possibly corresponds to TRBD1 (5 bases). From germline, CDR1 is SGHAT and CDR2 FQNNGV. The V end lost 4 bases, the J end lost 0 bases, and 15 bases lay between the germline ends. The CDR3 totals 17 residues. In DNA form, the CDR3 reads TGTGCCAGCAGCTCCGGGACGGGAGGGTCAACTAATGAAAAACTGTTTTTT. The encoded protein is CASSSGTGGSTNEKLFF.

The chain has TRBV28 and TRBJ2-1, with D unresolved. The germline CDR1 and CDR2 sequences are MDHEN and SYDVKM. There are 16 residues in the CDR3. Trimming left V 5 bases short and J 0 bases short, with 14 bases between. As DNA, the CDR3 is TGTGCCAGCAGTGACCCTAGGCAGAGCTCCTACAATGAGCAGTTCTTC. Its translation: CASSDPRQSSYNEQFF.

CDR3 DNA: TGCAGCGCCGTCCGGACTGCCAACAATGAGCAGTTCTTC. It encodes CSAVRTANNEQFF. This chain joins TRBV29-1 and TRBJ2-1, with D maybe TRBD2 (5 bases). This CDR3 is 13 amino acids long. Looked up from germline, CDR1 is SQVTM and CDR2 is ANQGSEA. The V and J ends lost 7 bases and 5 bases respectively, with 15 bases between them.